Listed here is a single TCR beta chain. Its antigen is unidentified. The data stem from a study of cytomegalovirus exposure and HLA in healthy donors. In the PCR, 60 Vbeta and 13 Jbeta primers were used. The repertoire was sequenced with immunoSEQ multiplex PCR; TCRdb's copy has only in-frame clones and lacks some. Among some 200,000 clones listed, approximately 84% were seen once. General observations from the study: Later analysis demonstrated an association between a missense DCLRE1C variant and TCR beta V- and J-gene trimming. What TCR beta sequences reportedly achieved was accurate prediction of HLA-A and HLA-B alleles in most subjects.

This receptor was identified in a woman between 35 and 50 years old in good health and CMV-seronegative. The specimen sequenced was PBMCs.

CDR3 sequence (DNA): TGCGCCAGCAGCTTGGGGCAGGGAACAGTTTCACCCCTCCACTTT. Translated, it gives CASSLGQGTVSPLHF. The chain is built from TRBV5-1 and TRBJ1-6, with a weak D call TRBD1 (5 bases). CDR1 SGHRS and CDR2 YFSETQ come from the germline V gene. The CDR3 consists of 15 residues. V was shortened by 0 bases and J by 9 bases, with 13 bases between the two germline ends.